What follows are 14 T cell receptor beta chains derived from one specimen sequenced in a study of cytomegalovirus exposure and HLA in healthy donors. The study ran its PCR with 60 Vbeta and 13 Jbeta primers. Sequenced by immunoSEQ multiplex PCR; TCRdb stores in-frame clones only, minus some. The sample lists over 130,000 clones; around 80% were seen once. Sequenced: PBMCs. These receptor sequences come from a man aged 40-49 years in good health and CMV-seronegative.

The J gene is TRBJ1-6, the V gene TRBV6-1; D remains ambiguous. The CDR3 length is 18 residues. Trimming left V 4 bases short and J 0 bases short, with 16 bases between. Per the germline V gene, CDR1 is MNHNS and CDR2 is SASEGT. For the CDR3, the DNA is TGTGCCAGCAGTGGAGTGAGGTTGACCATCTCCTATAATTCACCCCTCCACTTT. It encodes CASSGVRLTISYNSPLHF.

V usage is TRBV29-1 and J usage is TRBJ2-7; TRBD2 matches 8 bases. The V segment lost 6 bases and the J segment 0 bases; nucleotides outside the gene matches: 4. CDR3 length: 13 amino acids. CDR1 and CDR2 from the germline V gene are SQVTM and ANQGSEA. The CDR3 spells CSVTGTSSYEQYF. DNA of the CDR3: TGCAGCGTAACCGGGACTAGCTCCTACGAGCAGTACTTC.

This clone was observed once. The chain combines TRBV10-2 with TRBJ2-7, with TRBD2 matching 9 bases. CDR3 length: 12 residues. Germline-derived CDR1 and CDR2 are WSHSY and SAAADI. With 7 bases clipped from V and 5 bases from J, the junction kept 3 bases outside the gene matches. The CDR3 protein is CASKAGGDEQYF. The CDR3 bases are TGCGCCAGCAAGGCGGGAGGGGACGAGCAGTACTTC.

Here the CDR3 reads CASSLAGAEAFF. CDR3 DNA: TGTGCCAGTAGTTTGGCGGGGGCTGAAGCTTTCTTT. The chain carries TRBV19 and TRBJ1-1; perhaps TRBD1 as D (5 bases). Germline CDR1 LNHDA, CDR2 SQIVND (reference sequence). The CDR3 is 12 amino acids. V dropped 5 bases and J dropped 6 bases, with 10 bases sitting between them.

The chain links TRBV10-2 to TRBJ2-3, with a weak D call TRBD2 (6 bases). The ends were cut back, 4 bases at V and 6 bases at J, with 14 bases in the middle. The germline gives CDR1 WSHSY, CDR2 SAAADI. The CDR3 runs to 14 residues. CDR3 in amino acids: CASSGRLVGDTQYF. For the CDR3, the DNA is TGCGCCAGCAGTGGGCGACTAGTGGGGGATACGCAGTATTTT.

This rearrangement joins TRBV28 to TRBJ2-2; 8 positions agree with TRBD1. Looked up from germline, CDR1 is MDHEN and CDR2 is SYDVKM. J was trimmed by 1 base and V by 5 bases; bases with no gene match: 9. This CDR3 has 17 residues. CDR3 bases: TGTGCCAGCAGTGGACAGGGACAGTTCATGAACACCGGGGAGCTGTTTTTT. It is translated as CASSGQGQFMNTGELFF. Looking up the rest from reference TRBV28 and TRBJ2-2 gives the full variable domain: DVKVTQSSRYLVKRTGEKVFLECVQDMDHENMFWYRQDPGLGLRLIYFSYDVKMKEKGDIPEGYSVSREKKERFSLILESASTNQTSMYLCASSGQGQFMNTGELFFGEGSRLTVL.

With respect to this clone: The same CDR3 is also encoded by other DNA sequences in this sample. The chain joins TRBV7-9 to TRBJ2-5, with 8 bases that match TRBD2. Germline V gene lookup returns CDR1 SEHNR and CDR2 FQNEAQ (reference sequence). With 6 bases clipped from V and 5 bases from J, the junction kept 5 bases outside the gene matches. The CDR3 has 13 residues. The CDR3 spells CASSVAGRETQYF. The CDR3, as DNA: TGTGCCAGCAGTGTAGCGGGGCGGGAGACCCAGTACTTC. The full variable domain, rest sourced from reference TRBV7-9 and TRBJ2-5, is DTGVSQNPRHKITKRGQNVTFRCDPISEHNRLYWYRQTLGQGPEFLTYFQNEAQLEKSRLLSDRFSAERPKGSFSTLEIQRTEQGDSAMYLCASSVAGRETQYFGPGTRLLVL.

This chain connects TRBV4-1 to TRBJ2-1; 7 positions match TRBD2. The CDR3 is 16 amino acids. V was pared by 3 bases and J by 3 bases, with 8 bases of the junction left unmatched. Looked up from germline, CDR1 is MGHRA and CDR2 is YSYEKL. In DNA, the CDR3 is TGCGCCAGCAGCCACCGCGGACTAGGGGACTACAATGAGCAGTTCTTC. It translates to CASSHRGLGDYNEQFF.

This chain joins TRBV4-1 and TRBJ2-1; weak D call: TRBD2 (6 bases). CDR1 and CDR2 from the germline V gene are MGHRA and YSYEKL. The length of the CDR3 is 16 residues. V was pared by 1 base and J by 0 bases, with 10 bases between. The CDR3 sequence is CASSQVDGSSYNEQFF. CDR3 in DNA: TGCGCCAGCAGCCAAGTCGACGGGAGCTCCTACAATGAGCAGTTCTTC.

CDR3 loop: CASSLFPGTYEQYF. The CDR3 nucleotides read TGTGCCAGCAGCTTATTCCCGGGTACCTACGAGCAGTACTTC. The chain carries TRBV7-3 and TRBJ2-7; D unresolved. This CDR3 is built from 14 residues. The germline CDR1 and CDR2 sequences are SGHTA and FQGTGA. Trimming removed 2 bases at V and 2 bases at J, with 10 bases between. Drawing the rest from reference TRBV7-3 and TRBJ2-7, the complete variable domain is GAGVSQTPSNKVTEKGKYVELRCDPISGHTALYWYRQSLGQGPEFLIYFQGTGAADDSGLPNDRFFAVRPEGSVSTLKIQRTERGDSAVYLCASSLFPGTYEQYFGPGTRLTVT.

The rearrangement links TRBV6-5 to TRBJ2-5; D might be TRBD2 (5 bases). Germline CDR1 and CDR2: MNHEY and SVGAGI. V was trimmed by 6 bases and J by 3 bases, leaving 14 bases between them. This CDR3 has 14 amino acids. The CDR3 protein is CASRGAFGEETQYF. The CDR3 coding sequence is TGTGCCAGCAGGGGAGCGTTTGGGGAAGAGACCCAGTACTTC.

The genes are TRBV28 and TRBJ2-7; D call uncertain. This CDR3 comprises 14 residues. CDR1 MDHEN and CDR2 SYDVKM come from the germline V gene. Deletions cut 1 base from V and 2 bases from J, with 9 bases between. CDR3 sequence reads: CASSLSHNTYEQYF. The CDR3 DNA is TGTGCCAGCAGTTTATCGCACAACACCTACGAGCAGTACTTC. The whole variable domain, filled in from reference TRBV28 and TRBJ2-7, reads DVKVTQSSRYLVKRTGEKVFLECVQDMDHENMFWYRQDPGLGLRLIYFSYDVKMKEKGDIPEGYSVSREKKERFSLILESASTNQTSMYLCASSLSHNTYEQYFGPGTRLTVT.

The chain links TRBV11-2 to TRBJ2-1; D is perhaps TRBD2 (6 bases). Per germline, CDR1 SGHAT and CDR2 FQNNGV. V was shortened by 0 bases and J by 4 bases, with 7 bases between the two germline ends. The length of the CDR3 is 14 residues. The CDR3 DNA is TGTGCCAGCAGCTTAGATCGGGAGTACAATGAGCAGTTCTTC. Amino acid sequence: CASSLDREYNEQFF.

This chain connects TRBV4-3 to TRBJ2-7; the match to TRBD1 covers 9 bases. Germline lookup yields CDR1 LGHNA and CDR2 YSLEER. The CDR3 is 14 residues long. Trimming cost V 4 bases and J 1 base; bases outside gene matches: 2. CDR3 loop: CASSLDRGSYEQYF. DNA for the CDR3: TGCGCCAGCAGCCTGGACAGGGGATCCTACGAGCAGTACTTC.